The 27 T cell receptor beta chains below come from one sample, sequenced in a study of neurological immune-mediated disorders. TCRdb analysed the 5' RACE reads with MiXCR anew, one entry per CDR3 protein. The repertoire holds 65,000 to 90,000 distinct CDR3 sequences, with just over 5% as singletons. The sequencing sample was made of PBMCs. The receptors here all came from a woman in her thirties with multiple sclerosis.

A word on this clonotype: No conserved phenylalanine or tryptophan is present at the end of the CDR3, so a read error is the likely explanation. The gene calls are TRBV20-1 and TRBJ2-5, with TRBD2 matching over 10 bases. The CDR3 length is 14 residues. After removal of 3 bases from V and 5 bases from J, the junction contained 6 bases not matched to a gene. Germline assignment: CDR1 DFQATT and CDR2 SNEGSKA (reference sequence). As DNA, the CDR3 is TGCAGTGCTAGGTCTAGCGGGAGAACGGAGACCCAGTACAAC. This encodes CSARSSGRTETQYN.

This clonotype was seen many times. CDR3 amino acids: CASNSGSYNEQFF. DNA of the CDR3: TGTGCCAGCAACTCCGGGAGCTACAATGAGCAGTTCTTC. The J gene is TRBJ2-1, the V gene TRBV6-5; the D gene is possibly TRBD2 (6 bases). This CDR3 has 13 amino acids. The germline V gene encodes CDR1 MNHEY and CDR2 SVGAGI. V lost 7 bases and J 3 bases, leaving 10 bases between the germline ends.

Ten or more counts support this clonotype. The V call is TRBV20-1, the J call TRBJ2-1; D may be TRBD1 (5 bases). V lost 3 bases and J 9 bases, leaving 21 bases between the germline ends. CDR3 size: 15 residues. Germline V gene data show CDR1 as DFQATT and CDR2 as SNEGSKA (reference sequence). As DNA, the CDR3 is TGCAGTGCTAGGGAAGACCTCCCCCCTAGGGGTGAGCAGTTCTTC. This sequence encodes CSAREDLPPRGEQFF.

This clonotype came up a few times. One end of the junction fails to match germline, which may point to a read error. This chain's CDR3 is CASTIDRSSGNTIYF. The CDR3 coding sequence is TGTGCCAGCACCATAGACCGTAGCTCTGGAAACACTATATATTTT. The chain is built from TRBV12-3 or TRBV12-4 and TRBJ1-3, with D hard to call. CDR3 length: 15 residues.

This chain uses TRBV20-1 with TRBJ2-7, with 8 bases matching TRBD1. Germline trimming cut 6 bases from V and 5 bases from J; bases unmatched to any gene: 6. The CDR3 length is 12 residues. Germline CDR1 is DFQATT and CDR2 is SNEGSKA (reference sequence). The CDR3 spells CSAEKDRDEQYF. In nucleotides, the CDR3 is TGCAGTGCCGAAAAGGACAGGGACGAGCAGTACTTC.

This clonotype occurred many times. CDR3 sequence reads: CASSLGVSGPEAFF. The CDR3 coding sequence is TGTGCCAGCAGCTTAGGGGTCTCTGGACCTGAAGCTTTCTTT. This sequence joins TRBV13 and TRBJ1-1, with no clear D. The V end was cut by 0 bases, the J end by 6 bases, with 11 bases between. This CDR3 is 14 amino acids long. Germline CDR1 is PRHDT and CDR2 is FYEKMQ (reference sequence).

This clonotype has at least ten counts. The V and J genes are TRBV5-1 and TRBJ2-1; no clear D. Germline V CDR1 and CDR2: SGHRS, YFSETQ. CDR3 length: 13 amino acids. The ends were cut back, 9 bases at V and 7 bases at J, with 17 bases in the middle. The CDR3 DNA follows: TGCGCCACCGGCCCCCGGGCCAGGAATGAGCAGTTCTTC. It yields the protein CATGPRARNEQFF.

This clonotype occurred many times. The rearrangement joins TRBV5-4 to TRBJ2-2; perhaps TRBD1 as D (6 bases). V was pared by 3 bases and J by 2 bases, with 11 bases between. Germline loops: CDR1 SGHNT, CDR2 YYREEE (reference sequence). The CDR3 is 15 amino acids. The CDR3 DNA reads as TGTGCCAGCAGCTCTTTCAGGGGAAACACCGGGGAGCTGTTTTTT. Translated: CASSSFRGNTGELFF.

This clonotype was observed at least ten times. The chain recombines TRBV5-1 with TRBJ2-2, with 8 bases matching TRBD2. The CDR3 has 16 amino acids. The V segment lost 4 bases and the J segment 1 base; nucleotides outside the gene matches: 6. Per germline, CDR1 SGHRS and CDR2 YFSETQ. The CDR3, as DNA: TGCGCCAGCAGCACGGGGGGGACGGTGAACACCGGGGAGCTGTTTTTT. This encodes CASSTGGTVNTGELFF.

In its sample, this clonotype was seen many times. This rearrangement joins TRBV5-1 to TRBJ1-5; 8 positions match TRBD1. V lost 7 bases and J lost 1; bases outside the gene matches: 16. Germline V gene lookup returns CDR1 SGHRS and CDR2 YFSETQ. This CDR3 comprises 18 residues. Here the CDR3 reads CASAGRGRRGPSNQPQHF. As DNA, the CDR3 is TGCGCCAGCGCGGGCCGGGGGCGCAGGGGGCCGAGCAATCAGCCCCAGCATTTT.

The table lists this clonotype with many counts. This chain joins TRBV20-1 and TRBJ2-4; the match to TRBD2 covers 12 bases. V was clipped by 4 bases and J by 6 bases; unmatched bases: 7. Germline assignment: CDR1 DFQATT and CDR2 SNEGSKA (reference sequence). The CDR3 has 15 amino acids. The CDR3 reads CSAIGTSGSGNIQYF. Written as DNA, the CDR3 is TGCAGTGCTATCGGGACTAGCGGGTCTGGAAACATTCAGTACTTC.

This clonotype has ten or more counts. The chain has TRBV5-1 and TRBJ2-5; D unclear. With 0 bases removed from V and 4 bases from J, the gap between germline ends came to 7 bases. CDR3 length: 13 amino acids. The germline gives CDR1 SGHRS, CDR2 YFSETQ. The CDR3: CASSLDKAETQYF. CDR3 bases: TGCGCCAGCAGCTTGGATAAGGCAGAGACCCAGTACTTC. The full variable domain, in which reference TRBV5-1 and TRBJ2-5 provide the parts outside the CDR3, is KAGVTQTPRYLIKTRGQQVTLSCSPISGHRSVSWYQQTPGQGLQFLFEYFSETQRNKGNFPGRFSGRQFSNSRSEMNVSTLELGDSALYLCASSLDKAETQYFGPGTRLLVL.

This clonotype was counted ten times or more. The CDR3, as DNA: TGTGCCAGCAGTTTTCTGGGGGGCACTGAAGCTTTCTTT. Translating it yields CASSFLGGTEAFF. This chain joins TRBV12-3 or TRBV12-4 and TRBJ1-1, with a weak D call TRBD1 (5 bases). V was shortened by 3 bases and J by 4 bases, with 9 bases between the two germline ends. CDR3 length: 13 residues.

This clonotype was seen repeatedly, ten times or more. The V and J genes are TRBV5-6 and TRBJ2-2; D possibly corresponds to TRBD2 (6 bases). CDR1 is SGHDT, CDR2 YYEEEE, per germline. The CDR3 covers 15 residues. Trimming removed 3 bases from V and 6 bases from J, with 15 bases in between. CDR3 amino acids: CASSWYGTVPGELFF. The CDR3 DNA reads TGTGCCAGCAGCTGGTACGGGACTGTCCCCGGGGAGCTGTTTTTT.

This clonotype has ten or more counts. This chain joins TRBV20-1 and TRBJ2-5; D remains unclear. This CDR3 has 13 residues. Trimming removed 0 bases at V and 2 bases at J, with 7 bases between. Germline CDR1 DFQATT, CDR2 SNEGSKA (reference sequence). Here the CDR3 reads CSARDSWQETQYF. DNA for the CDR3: TGCAGTGCTAGAGACAGCTGGCAAGAGACCCAGTACTTC.

The CDR3 DNA reads TGTGCCAGCAGTTTAGCCACCTTGACAGGCTTCTATGGCTACACCTTC. It translates to CASSLATLTGFYGYTF. V and J are TRBV12-3 or TRBV12-4 and TRBJ1-2; perhaps TRBD1 as D (6 bases). Trimming took 0 bases from V and 4 from J, leaving 15 bases between them. CDR3 size: 16 residues.

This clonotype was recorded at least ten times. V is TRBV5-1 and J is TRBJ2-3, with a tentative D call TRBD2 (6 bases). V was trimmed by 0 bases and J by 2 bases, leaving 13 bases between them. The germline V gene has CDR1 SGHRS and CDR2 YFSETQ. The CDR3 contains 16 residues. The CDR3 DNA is TGCGCCAGCAGCTTGGGGGTGACTAGACTCACAGATACGCAGTATTTT. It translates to CASSLGVTRLTDTQYF.

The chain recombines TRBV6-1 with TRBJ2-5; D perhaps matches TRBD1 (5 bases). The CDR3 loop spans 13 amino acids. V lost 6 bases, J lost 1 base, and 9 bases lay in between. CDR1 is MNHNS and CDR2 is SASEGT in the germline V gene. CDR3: CASRRQLQETQYF. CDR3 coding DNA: TGTGCCAGCAGGCGACAGCTCCAAGAGACCCAGTACTTC.

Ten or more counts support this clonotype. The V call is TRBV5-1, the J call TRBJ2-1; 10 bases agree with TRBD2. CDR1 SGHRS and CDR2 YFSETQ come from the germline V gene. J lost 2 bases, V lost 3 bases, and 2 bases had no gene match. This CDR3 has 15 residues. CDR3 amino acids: CASSYSGGTYNEQFF. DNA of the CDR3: TGCGCCAGCAGCTATAGCGGGGGGACCTACAATGAGCAGTTCTTC.

The DNA for the CDR3 is TGTGCCAGCAGCCAAGCCCTAGGATCCTCGGGCTCCTACAATGAGCAGTTCTTC. Translating gives CASSQALGSSGSYNEQFF. V and J are TRBV3-1 and TRBJ2-1; D not resolved. Germline lookup yields CDR1 LGHDT and CDR2 YNNKEL (reference sequence). V lost 1 base, J lost 0 bases, and 16 bases lay in between. The CDR3 loop spans 18 amino acids.

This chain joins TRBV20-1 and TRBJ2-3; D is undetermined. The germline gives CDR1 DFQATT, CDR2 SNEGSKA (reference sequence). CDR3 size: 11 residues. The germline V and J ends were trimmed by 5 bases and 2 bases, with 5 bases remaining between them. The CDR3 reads CSASITDTQYF. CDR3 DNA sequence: TGCAGTGCTTCAATCACAGATACGCAGTATTTT.

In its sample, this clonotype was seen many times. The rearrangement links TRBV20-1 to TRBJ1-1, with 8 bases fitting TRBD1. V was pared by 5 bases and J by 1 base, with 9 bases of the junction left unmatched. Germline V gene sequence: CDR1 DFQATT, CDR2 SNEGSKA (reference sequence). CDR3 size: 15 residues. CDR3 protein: CSAVRTGRGNTEAFF. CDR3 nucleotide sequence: TGCAGTGCTGTCAGGACAGGGCGTGGGAACACTGAAGCTTTCTTT.

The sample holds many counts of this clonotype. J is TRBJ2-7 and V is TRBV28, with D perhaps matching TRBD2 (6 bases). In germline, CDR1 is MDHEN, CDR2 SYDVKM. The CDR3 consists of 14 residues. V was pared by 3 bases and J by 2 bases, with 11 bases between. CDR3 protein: CASSFRGITYEQYF. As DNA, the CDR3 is TGTGCCAGCAGTTTCCGGGGGATTACCTACGAGCAGTACTTC.

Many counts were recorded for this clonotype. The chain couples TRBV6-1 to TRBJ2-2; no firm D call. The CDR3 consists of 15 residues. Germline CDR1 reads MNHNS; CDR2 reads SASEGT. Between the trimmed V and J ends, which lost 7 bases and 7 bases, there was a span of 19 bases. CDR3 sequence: CASTQLPRVIGELFF. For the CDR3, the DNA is TGTGCCAGCACCCAATTGCCACGGGTCATCGGGGAGCTGTTTTTT.

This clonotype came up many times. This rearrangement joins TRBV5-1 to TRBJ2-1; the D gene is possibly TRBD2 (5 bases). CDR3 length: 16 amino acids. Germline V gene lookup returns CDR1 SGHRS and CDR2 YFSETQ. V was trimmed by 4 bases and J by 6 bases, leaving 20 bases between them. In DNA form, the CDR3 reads TGCGCCAGCAGCCGAGAAGTAGGAGGTGGGAGCAATGAGCAGTTCTTC. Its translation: CASSREVGGGSNEQFF.

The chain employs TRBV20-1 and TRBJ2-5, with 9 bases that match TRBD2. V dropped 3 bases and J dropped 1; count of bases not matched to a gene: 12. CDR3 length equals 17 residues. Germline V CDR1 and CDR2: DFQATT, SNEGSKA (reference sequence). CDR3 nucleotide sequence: TGCAGTGCTAGTGGGTCACTGTCTAGCGGGACCCAAGAGACCCAGTACTTC. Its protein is CSASGSLSSGTQETQYF.

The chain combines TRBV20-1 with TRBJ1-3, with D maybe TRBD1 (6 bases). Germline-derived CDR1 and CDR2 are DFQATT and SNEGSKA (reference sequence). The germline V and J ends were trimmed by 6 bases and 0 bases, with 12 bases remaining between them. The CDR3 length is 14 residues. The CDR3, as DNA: TGCAGTGCCCGTGACAGGAACTCTGGAAACACCATATATTTT. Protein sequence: CSARDRNSGNTIYF.